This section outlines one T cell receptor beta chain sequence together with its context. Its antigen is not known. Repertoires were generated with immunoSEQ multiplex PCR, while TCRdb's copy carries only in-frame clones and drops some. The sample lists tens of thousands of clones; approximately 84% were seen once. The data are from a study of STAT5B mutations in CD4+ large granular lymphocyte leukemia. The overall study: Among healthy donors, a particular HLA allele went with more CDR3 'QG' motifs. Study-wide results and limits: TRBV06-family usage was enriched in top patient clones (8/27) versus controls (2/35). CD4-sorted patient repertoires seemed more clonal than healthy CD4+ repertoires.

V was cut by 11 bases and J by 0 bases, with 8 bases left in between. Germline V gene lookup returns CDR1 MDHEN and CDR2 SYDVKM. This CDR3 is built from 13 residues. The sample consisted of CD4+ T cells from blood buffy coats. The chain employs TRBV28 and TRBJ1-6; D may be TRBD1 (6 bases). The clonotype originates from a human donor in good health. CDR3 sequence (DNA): TGTGCCGGGGGCAGCTCCTATAATTCACCCCTCCACTTT. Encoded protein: CAGGSSYNSPLHF.